This T cell receptor beta chain originates from a study of shared clonotypes between healthy human individuals. Whole-study findings and limits: Apart from blood, nothing was sampled; tissue repertoires likely differ.

In the case of this clone: Its target is unknown.

Across several immunoSEQ plates, the genomic DNA of each subset was split evenly. Assay: immunoSEQ multiplex PCR; the TCRdb copy retains only in-frame clones and omits some. Of roughly 810,000 clones listed, around 96% are singletons. Cells designated naive CD8 were CD45RO-negative and were positively selected for CCR7, with terminally differentiated effector memory CD45RA+ cells excluded. J gave up 6 bases and V 5 bases, and 12 bases lay outside the gene matches. The CDR3 spans 16 residues. Germline CDR1 is SGDLS and CDR2 is YYNGEE. The receptor was derived from a young man in good health. Sequenced material: naive CD8+ T cells sorted from blood. The chain links TRBV9 to TRBJ2-2, with 8 bases identical to TRBD2. The CDR3: CASSGALREEAGELFF. CDR3 DNA sequence: TGTGCCAGCAGTGGGGCCCTGCGGGAGGAGGCCGGGGAGCTGTTTTTT.